One TCR beta chain is described in this entry. As yet, its antigen is unknown. The data stem from a study of response to subunit inactivated influenza vaccine. Study conclusions and caveats: The authors suggested that every seasonal influenza vaccination recruits few new T cells.

Germline lookup yields CDR1 LGHDT and CDR2 YNNKEL (reference sequence). This CDR3 is 13 amino acids long. V gave up 1 base and J gave up 6 bases, with 10 bases separating them. Each CDR3 protein is one row after TCRdb ran MiXCR on the RT-PCR reads. Of over 400,000 distinct CDR3 sequences in the sample, 10% to 15% were seen once. Sequences were derived from PBMCs from blood, sampled 40 to 50 days after vaccination. The sequence was collected from a man aged 50 or older who received an inactivated influenza vaccine. The J gene is TRBJ2-7, the V gene TRBV3-1, with no clear D. The CDR3 bases are TGTGCCAGCAGCCAAGCCGGACGGTCCGAGCAGTACTTC. As protein: CASSQAGRSEQYF.